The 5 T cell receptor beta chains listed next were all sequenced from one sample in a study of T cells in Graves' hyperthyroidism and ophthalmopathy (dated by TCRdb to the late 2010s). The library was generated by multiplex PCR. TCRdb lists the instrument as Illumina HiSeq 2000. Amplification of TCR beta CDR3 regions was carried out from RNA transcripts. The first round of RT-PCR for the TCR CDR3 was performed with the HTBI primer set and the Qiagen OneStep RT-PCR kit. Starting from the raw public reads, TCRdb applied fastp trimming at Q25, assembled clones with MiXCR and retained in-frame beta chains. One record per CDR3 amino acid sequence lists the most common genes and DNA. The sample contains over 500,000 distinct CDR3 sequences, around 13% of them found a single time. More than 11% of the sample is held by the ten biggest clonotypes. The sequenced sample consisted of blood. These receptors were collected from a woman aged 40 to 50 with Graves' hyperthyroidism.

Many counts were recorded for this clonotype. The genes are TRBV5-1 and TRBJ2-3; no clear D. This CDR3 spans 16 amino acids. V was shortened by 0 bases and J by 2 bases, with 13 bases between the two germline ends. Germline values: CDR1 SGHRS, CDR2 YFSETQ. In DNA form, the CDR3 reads TGCGCCAGCAGCTTGGCCGTTGACAAGTCCACAGATACGCAGTATTTT. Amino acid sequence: CASSLAVDKSTDTQYF.

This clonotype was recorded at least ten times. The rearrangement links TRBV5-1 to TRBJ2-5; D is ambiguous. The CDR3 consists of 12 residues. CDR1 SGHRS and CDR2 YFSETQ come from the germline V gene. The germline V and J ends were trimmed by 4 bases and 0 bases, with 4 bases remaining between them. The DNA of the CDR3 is TGCGCCAGCAGCATCGACCAAGAGACCCAGTACTTC. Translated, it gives CASSIDQETQYF.

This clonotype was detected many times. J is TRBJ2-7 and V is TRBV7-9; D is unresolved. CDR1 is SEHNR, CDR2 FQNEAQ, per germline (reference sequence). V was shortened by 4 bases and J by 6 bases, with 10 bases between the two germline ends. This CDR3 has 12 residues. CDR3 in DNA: TGTGCCAGCAGCTACGGTAGCCCCGAGCAGTACTTC. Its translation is CASSYGSPEQYF.

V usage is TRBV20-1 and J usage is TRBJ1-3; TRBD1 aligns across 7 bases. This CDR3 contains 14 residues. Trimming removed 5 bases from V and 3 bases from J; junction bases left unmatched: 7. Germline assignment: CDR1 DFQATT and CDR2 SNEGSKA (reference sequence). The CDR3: CSAFNRGFGNTIYF. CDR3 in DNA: TGCAGTGCTTTTAACAGGGGTTTTGGAAACACCATATATTTT.

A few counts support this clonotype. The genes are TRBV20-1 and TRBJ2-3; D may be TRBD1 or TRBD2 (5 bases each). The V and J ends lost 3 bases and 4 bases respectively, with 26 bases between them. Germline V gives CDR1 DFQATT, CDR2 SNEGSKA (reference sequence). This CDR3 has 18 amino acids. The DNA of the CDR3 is TGCAGTGCTAGGCCCATACCAAGGGGAACGGGGTTCGCAGATACGCAGTATTTT. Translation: CSARPIPRGTGFADTQYF.